This T cell receptor (beta chain) was sequenced for a study of blood T cell repertoires in COVID-19. Germline loops: CDR1 KGHDR, CDR2 SFDVKD. This CDR3 is built from 12 residues. Trimming took off 2 bases at V and 4 bases at J, with 4 bases between the two ends. Original processing notes: Reference gene primer amplification in the assay estimated nucleated cell counts. Only in-frame clones appear in the TCRdb table, and some are missing; sequencing was by immunoSEQ multiplex PCR. D and trimming were read from the DNA, whereas the V and J calls and clone size are those reported in that table. The sample consists of more than 350,000 clones, 75% to 90% of them appearing once. Grouping used clinical history reported by participants in a survey and questionnaire.

This receptor was identified in a man aged 18 to 35 who had recovered from COVID-19. V and J are TRBV24-1 and TRBJ1-2; D call uncertain. The sample consisted of PBMCs or T cells enriched from blood (not recorded which). The CDR3 DNA reads as TGTGCCACCAGTGATTACGGCTATGGCTACACCTTC. Translating gives CATSDYGYGYTF.